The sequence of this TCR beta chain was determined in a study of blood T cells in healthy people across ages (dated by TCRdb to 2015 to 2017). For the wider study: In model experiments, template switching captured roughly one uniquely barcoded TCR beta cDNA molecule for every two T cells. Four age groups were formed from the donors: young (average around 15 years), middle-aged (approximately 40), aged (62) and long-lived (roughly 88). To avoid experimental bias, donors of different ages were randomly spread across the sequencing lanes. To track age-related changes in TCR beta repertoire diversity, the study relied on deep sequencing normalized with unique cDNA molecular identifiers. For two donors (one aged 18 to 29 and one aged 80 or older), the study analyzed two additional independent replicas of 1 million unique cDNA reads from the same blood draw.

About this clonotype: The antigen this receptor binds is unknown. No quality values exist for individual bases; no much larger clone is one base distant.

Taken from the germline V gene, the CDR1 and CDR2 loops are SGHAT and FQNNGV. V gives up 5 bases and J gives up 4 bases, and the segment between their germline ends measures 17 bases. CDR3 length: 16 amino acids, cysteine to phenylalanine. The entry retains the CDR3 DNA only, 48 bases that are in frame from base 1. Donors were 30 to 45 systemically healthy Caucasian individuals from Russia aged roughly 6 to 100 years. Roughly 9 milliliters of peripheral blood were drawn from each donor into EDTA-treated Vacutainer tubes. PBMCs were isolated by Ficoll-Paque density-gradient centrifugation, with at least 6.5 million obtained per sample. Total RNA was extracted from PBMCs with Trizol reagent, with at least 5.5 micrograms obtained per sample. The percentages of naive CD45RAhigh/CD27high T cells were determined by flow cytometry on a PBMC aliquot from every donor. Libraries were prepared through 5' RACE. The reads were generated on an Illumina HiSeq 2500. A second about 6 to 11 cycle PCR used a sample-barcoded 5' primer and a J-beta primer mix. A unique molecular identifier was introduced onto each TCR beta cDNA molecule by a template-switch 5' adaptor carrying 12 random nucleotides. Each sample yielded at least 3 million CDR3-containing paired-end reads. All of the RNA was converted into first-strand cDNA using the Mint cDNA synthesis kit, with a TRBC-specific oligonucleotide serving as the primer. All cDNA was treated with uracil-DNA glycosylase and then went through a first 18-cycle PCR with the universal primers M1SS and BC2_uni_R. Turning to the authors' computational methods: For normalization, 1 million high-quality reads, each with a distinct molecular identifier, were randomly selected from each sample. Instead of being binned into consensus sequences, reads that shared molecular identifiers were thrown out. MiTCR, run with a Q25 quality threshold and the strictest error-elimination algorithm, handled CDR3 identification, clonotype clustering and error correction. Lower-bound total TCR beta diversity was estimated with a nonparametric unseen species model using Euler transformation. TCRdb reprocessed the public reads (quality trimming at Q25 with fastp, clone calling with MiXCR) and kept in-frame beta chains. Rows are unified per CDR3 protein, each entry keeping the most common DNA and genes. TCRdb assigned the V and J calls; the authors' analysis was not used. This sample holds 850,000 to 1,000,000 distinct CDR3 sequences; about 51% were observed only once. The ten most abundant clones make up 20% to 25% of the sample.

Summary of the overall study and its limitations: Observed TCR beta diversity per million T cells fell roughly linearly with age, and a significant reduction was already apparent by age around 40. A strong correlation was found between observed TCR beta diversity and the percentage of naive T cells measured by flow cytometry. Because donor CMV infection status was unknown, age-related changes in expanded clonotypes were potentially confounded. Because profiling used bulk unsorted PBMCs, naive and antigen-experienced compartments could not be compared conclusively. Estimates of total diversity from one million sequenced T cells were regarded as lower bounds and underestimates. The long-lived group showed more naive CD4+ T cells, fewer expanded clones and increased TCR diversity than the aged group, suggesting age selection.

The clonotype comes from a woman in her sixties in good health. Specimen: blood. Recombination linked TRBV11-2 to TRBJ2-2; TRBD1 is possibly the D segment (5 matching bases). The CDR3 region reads CASSKTGSGSTGELFF. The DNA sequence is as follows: TGTGCCAGCAGCAAAACAGGAAGTGGTAGCACCGGGGAGCTGTTTTTT.